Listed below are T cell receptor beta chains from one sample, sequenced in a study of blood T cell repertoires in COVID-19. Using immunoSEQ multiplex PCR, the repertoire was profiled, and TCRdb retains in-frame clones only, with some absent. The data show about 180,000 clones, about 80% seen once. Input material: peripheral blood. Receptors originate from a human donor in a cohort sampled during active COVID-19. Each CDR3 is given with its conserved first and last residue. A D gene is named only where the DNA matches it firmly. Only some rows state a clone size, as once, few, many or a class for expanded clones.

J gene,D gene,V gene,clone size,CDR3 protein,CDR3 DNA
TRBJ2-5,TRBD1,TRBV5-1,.,CASSLMTGVETQYF,TGCGCCAGCAGCTTGATGACAGGGGTAGAGACCCAGTACTTC
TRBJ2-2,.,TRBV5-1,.,CASSAGVVEAGELFF,TGCGCCAGCAGCGCAGGGGTGGTGGAGGCCGGGGAGCTGTTTTTT
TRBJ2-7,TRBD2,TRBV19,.,CASSIERGAPEQYF,TGTGCCAGTAGTATTGAGCGGGGGGCTCCCGAGCAGTACTTC
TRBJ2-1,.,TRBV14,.,CASSQTGVYNEQFF,TGTGCCAGCAGCCAGACGGGGGTTTACAATGAGCAGTTCTTC
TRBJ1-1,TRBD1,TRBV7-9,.,CASSPRAGGTEAFF,TGTGCCAGCAGCCCACGCGCAGGGGGCACTGAAGCTTTCTTT
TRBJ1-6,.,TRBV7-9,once,CASSLPTSDSPLHF,TGTGCCAGCAGCTTACCTACCTCCGATTCACCCCTCCACTTT
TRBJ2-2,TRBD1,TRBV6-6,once,CASSYPRQGGGELFF,TGTGCCAGCAGTTACCCCCGACAGGGGGGCGGGGAGCTGTTTTTT
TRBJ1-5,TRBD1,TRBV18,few,CASSPRQGEAKPQHF,TGTGCCAGCTCACCACGACAGGGGGAGGCGAAGCCCCAGCATTTT
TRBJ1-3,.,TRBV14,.,CASSQAGDVSSGNTIYF,TGTGCCAGCAGCCAAGCAGGGGACGTCAGCTCTGGAAACACCATATATTTT
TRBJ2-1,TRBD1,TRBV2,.,CASSGGQYNEQFF,TGTGCCAGTTCTGGGGGACAGTACAATGAGCAGTTCTTC
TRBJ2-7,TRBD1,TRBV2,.,CASRETGAVSYEQYF,TGTGCCAGCAGGGAAACAGGGGCCGTCTCCTACGAGCAGTACTTC